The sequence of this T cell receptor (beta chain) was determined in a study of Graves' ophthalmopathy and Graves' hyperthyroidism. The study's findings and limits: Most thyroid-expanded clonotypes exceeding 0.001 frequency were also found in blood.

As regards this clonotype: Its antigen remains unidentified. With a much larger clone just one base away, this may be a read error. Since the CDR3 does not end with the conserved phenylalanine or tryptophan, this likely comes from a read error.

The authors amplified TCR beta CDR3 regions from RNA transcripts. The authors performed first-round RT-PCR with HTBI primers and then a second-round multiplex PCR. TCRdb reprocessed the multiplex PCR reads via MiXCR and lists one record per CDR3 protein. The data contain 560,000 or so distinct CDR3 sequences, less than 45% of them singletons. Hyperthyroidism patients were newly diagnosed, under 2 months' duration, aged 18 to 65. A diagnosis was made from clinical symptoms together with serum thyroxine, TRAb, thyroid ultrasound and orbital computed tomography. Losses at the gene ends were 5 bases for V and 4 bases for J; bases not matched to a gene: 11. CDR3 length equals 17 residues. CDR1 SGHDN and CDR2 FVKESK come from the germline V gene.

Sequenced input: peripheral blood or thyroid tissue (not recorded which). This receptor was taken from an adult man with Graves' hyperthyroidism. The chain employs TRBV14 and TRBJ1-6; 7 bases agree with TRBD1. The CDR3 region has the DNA TGTGCCAGCAGCGCTCGGACCGGGACAGTTTATAATTCACCCCTCCACCTT. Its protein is CASSARTGTVYNSPLHL.